Listed below are T cell receptor beta chains from one sample, sequenced in a study of blood T cell repertoires in COVID-19. TCRdb's table, derived via immunoSEQ multiplex PCR, lists solely in-frame clones and lacks some. In the table there are approximately 220,000 clones, 88% of which are singletons. Sequenced material: PBMCs or T cells enriched from blood (not recorded which). The receptors here all came from a woman aged 30 to 39 who had recovered from COVID-19. Both conserved end residues are part of each CDR3. Fields, in order: J gene, V gene, clone size, D gene, CDR3 protein, CDR3 DNA. D genes are given only for firm matches. Rows may omit the clone size; those that give it use once, few, many or a size class.

J gene: TRBJ1-3; V gene: TRBV7-9; clone size: few; D gene: NA; CDR3 protein: CASSRNRDSGNTIYF; CDR3 DNA: TGTGCCAGCAGCAGAAACAGGGACTCTGGAAACACCATATATTTT
J gene: TRBJ1-3; V gene: TRBV18; clone size: NA; D gene: TRBD1; CDR3 protein: CASSPQGDSGNTIYF; CDR3 DNA: TGTGCCAGCTCACCGCAGGGGGACTCTGGAAACACCATATATTTT
J gene: TRBJ1-1; V gene: TRBV11-2; clone size: few; D gene: NA; CDR3 protein: CASSPAGGSEAFF; CDR3 DNA: TGTGCCAGCAGCCCCGCGGGGGGCTCTGAAGCTTTCTTT
J gene: TRBJ1-1; V gene: TRBV27; clone size: once; D gene: NA; CDR3 protein: CASSVSGPSTEAFF; CDR3 DNA: TGTGCCAGCAGTGTATCGGGGCCGTCCACTGAAGCTTTCTTT
J gene: TRBJ2-4; V gene: TRBV3-1/TRBV3-2; clone size: NA; D gene: TRBD2; CDR3 protein: CASSQVGRGTNIQYF; CDR3 DNA: TGTGCCAGCAGCCAAGTGGGGCGGGGGACTAACATTCAGTACTTC
J gene: TRBJ2-3; V gene: TRBV12-3/TRBV12-4; clone size: NA; D gene: NA; CDR3 protein: CASSLAGDTQYF; CDR3 DNA: TGTGCCAGCAGTTTAGCCGGGGATACGCAGTATTTT
J gene: TRBJ2-5; V gene: TRBV6-1; clone size: NA; D gene: NA; CDR3 protein: CASSETGLIETQYF; CDR3 DNA: TGTGCCAGCAGTGAAACAGGGCTGATTGAGACCCAGTACTTC
J gene: TRBJ2-2; V gene: TRBV6-5; clone size: NA; D gene: TRBD2; CDR3 protein: CASSYSGDTGELFF; CDR3 DNA: TGTGCCAGCAGTTACAGCGGGGACACCGGGGAGCTGTTTTTT
J gene: TRBJ2-5; V gene: TRBV20-1; clone size: many; D gene: NA; CDR3 protein: CSGTVQETQYF; CDR3 DNA: TGCAGTGGCACGGTCCAAGAGACCCAGTACTTC
J gene: TRBJ1-6; V gene: TRBV4-2; clone size: NA; D gene: NA; CDR3 protein: CASSHDTYLSPLHF; CDR3 DNA: TGTGCCAGCAGCCACGACACCTACCTCTCACCCCTCCACTTT
J gene: TRBJ1-5; V gene: TRBV18; clone size: NA; D gene: NA; CDR3 protein: CASSPQQTSNQPQHF; CDR3 DNA: TGTGCCAGCTCACCGCAACAAACTAGCAATCAGCCCCAGCATTTT
J gene: TRBJ1-5; V gene: TRBV19; clone size: once; D gene: NA; CDR3 protein: CASSIVPGSNQPQHF; CDR3 DNA: TGTGCCAGTAGTATAGTTCCAGGGAGCAATCAGCCCCAGCATTTT
J gene: TRBJ1-3; V gene: TRBV18; clone size: once; D gene: NA; CDR3 protein: CASSPPSGRDTIYF; CDR3 DNA: TGTGCCAGCTCACCACCGTCCGGGAGAGACACCATATATTTT
J gene: TRBJ1-2; V gene: TRBV5-1; clone size: once; D gene: NA; CDR3 protein: CASSLGRGANYGYTF; CDR3 DNA: TGCGCCAGCAGCTTGGGCAGGGGAGCTAACTATGGCTACACCTTC
J gene: TRBJ1-1; V gene: TRBV19; clone size: NA; D gene: NA; CDR3 protein: CASSYSPNTEAFF; CDR3 DNA: TGTGCCAGTAGTTACAGCCCTAACACTGAAGCTTTCTTT
J gene: TRBJ1-2; V gene: TRBV5-1; clone size: NA; D gene: TRBD1; CDR3 protein: CASSLMPRGTANYGYTF; CDR3 DNA: TGCGCCAGCAGCTTGATGCCCCGGGGGACAGCTAACTATGGCTACACCTTC
J gene: TRBJ1-2; V gene: TRBV28; clone size: NA; D gene: TRBD1; CDR3 protein: CASSSERGDRDGYTF; CDR3 DNA: TGTGCCAGCAGCTCCGAGAGGGGGGACAGGGATGGCTACACCTTC
J gene: TRBJ2-1; V gene: TRBV12-3/TRBV12-4; clone size: NA; D gene: NA; CDR3 protein: CASSSDSHNEQFF; CDR3 DNA: TGTGCCAGCAGTTCTGACAGCCACAATGAGCAGTTCTTC
J gene: TRBJ1-5; V gene: TRBV28; clone size: NA; D gene: NA; CDR3 protein: CASSLVRQGGSGNQPQHF; CDR3 DNA: TGTGCCAGCAGTTTAGTTCGGCAGGGAGGGTCCGGAAATCAGCCCCAGCATTTT
J gene: TRBJ1-1; V gene: TRBV7-9; clone size: NA; D gene: NA; CDR3 protein: CASSHNTEAFF; CDR3 DNA: TGTGCCAGCAGCCATAACACTGAAGCTTTCTTT
J gene: TRBJ1-5; V gene: TRBV4-3; clone size: NA; D gene: NA; CDR3 protein: CASSPKRDQPQHF; CDR3 DNA: TGCGCCAGCAGCCCGAAACGGGATCAGCCCCAGCATTTT
J gene: TRBJ2-3; V gene: TRBV3-1/TRBV3-2; clone size: once; D gene: NA; CDR3 protein: CASSHAGGLTDTQYF; CDR3 DNA: TGTGCCAGCAGCCACGCTGGTGGGCTTACAGATACGCAGTATTTT
J gene: TRBJ1-5; V gene: TRBV27; clone size: NA; D gene: TRBD1; CDR3 protein: CASRRTGYSNQPQHF; CDR3 DNA: TGTGCCAGCAGGAGGACAGGTTATAGCAATCAGCCCCAGCATTTT
J gene: TRBJ2-1; V gene: TRBV28; clone size: NA; D gene: NA; CDR3 protein: CASSPSRWAKQFF; CDR3 DNA: TGTGCCAGCAGCCCCAGCCGGTGGGCTAAGCAGTTCTTC
J gene: TRBJ2-3; V gene: TRBV6-4; clone size: NA; D gene: NA; CDR3 protein: CASSDSGSPTDTQYF; CDR3 DNA: TGTGCCAGCAGTGACTCGGGCAGCCCCACAGATACGCAGTATTTT
J gene: TRBJ1-2; V gene: TRBV9; clone size: NA; D gene: TRBD1; CDR3 protein: CASSAPGQRTPAYTF; CDR3 DNA: TGTGCCAGCAGCGCGCCGGGACAGAGGACCCCGGCCTACACCTTC
J gene: TRBJ2-2; V gene: TRBV4-3; clone size: NA; D gene: NA; CDR3 protein: CASSQDRGDNTGELFF; CDR3 DNA: TGCGCCAGCAGCCAAGACAGGGGCGATAACACCGGGGAGCTGTTTTTT
J gene: TRBJ1-4; V gene: TRBV19; clone size: NA; D gene: NA; CDR3 protein: CASSQGYEKLFF; CDR3 DNA: TGTGCCAGTAGTCAGGGGTACGAAAAACTGTTTTTT
J gene: TRBJ2-5; V gene: TRBV29-1; clone size: NA; D gene: TRBD1; CDR3 protein: CSVEGTGAQETQYF; CDR3 DNA: TGCAGCGTTGAAGGGACAGGGGCCCAAGAGACCCAGTACTTC
J gene: TRBJ2-3; V gene: TRBV12-5; clone size: NA; D gene: NA; CDR3 protein: CASGLVRDTLGADTQYF; CDR3 DNA: TGTGCTAGTGGTTTGGTCCGGGACACCTTGGGGGCAGATACGCAGTATTTT
J gene: TRBJ2-4; V gene: TRBV7-8; clone size: NA; D gene: TRBD1; CDR3 protein: CASSLGRGLRDIQYF; CDR3 DNA: TGTGCCAGCAGCTTAGGCAGGGGGCTAAGGGACATTCAGTACTTC
J gene: TRBJ2-7; V gene: TRBV6-5; clone size: NA; D gene: NA; CDR3 protein: CASSQTRGYEQYF; CDR3 DNA: TGTGCCAGCTCGCAGACCCGCGGCTACGAGCAGTACTTC